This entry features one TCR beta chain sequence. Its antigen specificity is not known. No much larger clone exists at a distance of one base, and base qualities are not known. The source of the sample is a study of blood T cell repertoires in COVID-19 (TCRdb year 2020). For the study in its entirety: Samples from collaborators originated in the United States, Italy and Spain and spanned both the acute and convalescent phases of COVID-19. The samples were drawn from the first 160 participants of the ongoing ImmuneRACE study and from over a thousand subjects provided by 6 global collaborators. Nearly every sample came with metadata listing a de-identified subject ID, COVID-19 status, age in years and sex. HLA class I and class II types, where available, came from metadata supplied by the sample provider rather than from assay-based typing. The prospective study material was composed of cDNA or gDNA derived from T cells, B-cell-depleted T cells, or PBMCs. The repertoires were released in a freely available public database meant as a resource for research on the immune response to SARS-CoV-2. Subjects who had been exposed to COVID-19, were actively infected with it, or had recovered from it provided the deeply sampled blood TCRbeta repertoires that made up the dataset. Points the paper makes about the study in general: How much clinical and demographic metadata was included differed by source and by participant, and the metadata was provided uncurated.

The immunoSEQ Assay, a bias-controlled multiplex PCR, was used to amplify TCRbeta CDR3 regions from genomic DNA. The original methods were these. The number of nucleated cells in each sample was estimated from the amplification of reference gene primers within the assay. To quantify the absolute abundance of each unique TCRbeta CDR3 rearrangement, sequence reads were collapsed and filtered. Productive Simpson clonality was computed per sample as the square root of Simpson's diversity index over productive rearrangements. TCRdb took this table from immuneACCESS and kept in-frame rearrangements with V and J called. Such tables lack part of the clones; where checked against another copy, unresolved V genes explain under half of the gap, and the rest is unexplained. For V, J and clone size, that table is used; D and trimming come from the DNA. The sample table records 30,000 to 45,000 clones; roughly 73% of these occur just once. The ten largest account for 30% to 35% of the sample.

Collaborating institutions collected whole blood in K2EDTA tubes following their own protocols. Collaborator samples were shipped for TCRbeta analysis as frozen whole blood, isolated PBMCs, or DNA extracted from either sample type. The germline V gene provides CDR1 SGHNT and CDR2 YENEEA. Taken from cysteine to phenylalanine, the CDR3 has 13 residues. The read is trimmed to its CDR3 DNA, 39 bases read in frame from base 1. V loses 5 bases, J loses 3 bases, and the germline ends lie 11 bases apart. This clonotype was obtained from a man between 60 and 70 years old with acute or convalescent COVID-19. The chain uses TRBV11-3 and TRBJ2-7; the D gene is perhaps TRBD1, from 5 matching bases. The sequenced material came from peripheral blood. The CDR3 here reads CASSPGHNYEQYF. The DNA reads TGTGCCAGCAGCCCAGGGCACAACTACGAGCAGTACTTC.